The T cell receptor beta chain described here comes from a study of T cell responses to AZD1222 COVID-19 vaccine. Findings of the study overall: In all cases, repertoires were sampled only after the peak T cell response. Donor demographics were predominantly white British with a female majority; clonal diversity may be underestimated. Regions 160-218 and 743-854 dominated among vaccine-associated CD4 TCRs spanning spike.

Timing groups of about 4 and about 12 weeks for second doses were pooled. The CDR3 consists of 10 residues. Germline V gene data show CDR1 as SEHNR and CDR2 as FQNEAQ (reference sequence). V lost 0 bases and J lost 9, with 2 bases in between. Comments on this clone: No antigen is known for it.

Sequencing used immunoSEQ multiplex PCR; TCRdb keeps in-frame clones, though not all of them. The repertoire holds roughly 170,000 clones, with 85% to 95% as singletons. This TCR derives from an adult who received the AZD1222 COVID-19 vaccine. V and J are TRBV7-9 and TRBJ1-1; no definite D call. The sequencing here drew on peripheral blood, taken 28 days after the second AZD1222 dose. CDR3: CASSLAQAFF. In DNA, the CDR3 is TGTGCCAGCAGCTTAGCCCAAGCTTTCTTT.